One T cell receptor beta chain is described in this entry. Donors of Cohort 3 who recovered were those that had two negative PCRs, clearance, or symptom resolution. The source of the sample is a study of blood T cell repertoires in COVID-19. As for the study in general: COVID-19 samples from acute and convalescent phases originated in the United States, Italy and Spain.

Clones were read by immunoSEQ multiplex PCR, and TCRdb kept only the in-frame ones, dropping some. The sample lists 200,000 to 300,000 clones, around 86% seen once, with over 1.5% in the top ten. The germline gives CDR1 SGHRS, CDR2 YFSETQ. The V end was cut by 1 base, the J end by 0 bases, with 8 bases between. This CDR3 has 15 residues. This chain uses TRBV5-1 with TRBJ2-1, with D possibly being TRBD2 (6 bases). The sequence was obtained from a man aged 40-50 years who had recovered from COVID-19. Source material: PBMCs or T cells enriched from blood (not recorded which). In DNA form, the CDR3 reads TGCGCCAGCAGCTTGTCTAGCGCCTCCTACAATGAGCAGTTCTTC. Protein sequence: CASSLSSASYNEQFF.